These 15 T cell receptor beta chains were all obtained from the same sample, sequenced in a study of OX40 agonist ivuxolimab in advanced cancers. Produced via immunoSEQ multiplex PCR; TCRdb's table is partial and in-frame only. The sample shows around 95,000 clones, about 89% of them seen only once. This sample comprised CD4+ or CD8+ T cells sorted from blood, obtained in a trial of the OX40 agonist ivuxolimab. All receptors come from an adult with an advanced solid tumor such as melanoma, head and neck, liver or kidney cancer.

The rearrangement links TRBV5-1 to TRBJ2-1; 9 positions agree with TRBD2. The ends lost 2 bases at V and 6 bases at J; junction bases unmatched: 3. Germline CDR1 is SGHRS and CDR2 is YFSETQ. The CDR3 runs to 14 residues. CDR3 sequence: CASSFSGSFNEQFF. The CDR3 DNA reads TGCGCCAGCAGCTTTAGCGGGAGTTTCAATGAGCAGTTCTTC. The whole variable domain, filled in from reference TRBV5-1 and TRBJ2-1, reads KAGVTQTPRYLIKTRGQQVTLSCSPISGHRSVSWYQQTPGQGLQFLFEYFSETQRNKGNFPGRFSGRQFSNSRSEMNVSTLELGDSALYLCASSFSGSFNEQFFGPGTRLTVL.

V is TRBV7-6 and J is TRBJ2-7, with 11 bases fitting TRBD2. This CDR3 region has 18 residues. With V trimmed by 4 bases and J by 2 bases, 13 bases remained unmatched. CDR1 and CDR2 from the germline V gene are SGHVS and FNYEAQ. DNA for the CDR3: TGTGCCAGCAGCTCGTACAAAGGGGTTAGCGGGAGGGCCTACGAGCAGTACTTC. Its protein product is CASSSYKGVSGRAYEQYF.

The chain combines TRBV19 with TRBJ2-5; perhaps TRBD2 as D (6 bases). The CDR3 loop spans 14 amino acids. Trimming took 5 bases from V and 0 from J, leaving 10 bases between them. Germline values: CDR1 LNHDA, CDR2 SQIVND (reference sequence). In nucleotides, the CDR3 is TGTGCCAGTAGTGGAGCGGGCCACCAAGAGACCCAGTACTTC. Protein: CASSGAGHQETQYF. The full variable domain, with the rest looked up from reference TRBV19 and TRBJ2-5, is DGGITQSPKYLFRKEGQNVTLSCEQNLNHDAMYWYRQDPGQGLRLIYYSQIVNDFQKGDIAEGYSVSREKKESFPLTVTSAQKNPTAFYLCASSGAGHQETQYFGPGTRLLVL.

This chain uses TRBV19 with TRBJ2-3; possibly TRBD2 for D (5 bases). Germline-derived CDR1 and CDR2 are LNHDA and SQIVND (reference sequence). The CDR3 totals 14 residues. The V and J ends lost 3 bases and 5 bases respectively, with 12 bases between them. In DNA, the CDR3 is TGTGCCAGTAGTATGGCGGGTTGGGTAGATACGCAGTATTTT. Translation: CASSMAGWVDTQYF.

This clone has only one observation. The rearrangement joins TRBV29-1 to TRBJ2-3; 10 bases align to TRBD2. V lost 5 bases to trimming and J lost 1 base; unmatched junction nucleotides: 21. CDR1 and CDR2 (germline): SQVTM, ANQGSEA. The CDR3 length is 20 residues. The CDR3 spells CSVTPDGSGLAPRRTDTQYF. The CDR3 region has the DNA TGCAGCGTTACCCCGGACGGATCGGGACTAGCGCCCCGCCGCACAGATACGCAGTATTTT.

On this clone itself: In the same sample, other DNA sequences code for this CDR3. The chain uses TRBV15 and TRBJ2-1; no firm D call. Germline loops: CDR1 LNHNV, CDR2 YYDKDF (reference sequence). The V and J ends lost 0 bases and 9 bases respectively, with 6 bases between them. This CDR3 is built from 12 residues. The CDR3: CATSRDRGEQFF. For the CDR3, the DNA is TGTGCCACCAGCAGAGATCGAGGTGAGCAGTTCTTC.

The genes are TRBV30 and TRBJ1-6; D not certain. Per germline, CDR1 GTSNPN and CDR2 SVGIG (reference sequence). The CDR3 is 11 amino acids. V was trimmed by 5 bases and J by 12 bases, leaving 11 bases between them. CDR3 nucleotides: TGTGCCTGGGAGTTTGGCGGACCCCTCCACTTT. Its translation is CAWEFGGPLHF.

V usage is TRBV4-2 and J usage is TRBJ2-1, with 10 bases that match TRBD2. Trimming removed 2 bases from V and 8 bases from J; junction bases left unmatched: 6. This CDR3 region has 15 residues. CDR1 is LGHNA and CDR2 is YNFKEQ in the germline V gene. DNA of the CDR3: TGTGCCAGCAGCCAACGTGGACTAGCGGAGGATGAGCAGTTCTTC. Translation gives CASSQRGLAEDEQFF.

This clone has only one observation. V gene TRBV16 combines with J gene TRBJ2-7; D possibly uses TRBD1 or TRBD2 (5 bases each). The CDR3 sequence is 15 residues long. Germline CDR1 reads KGHSY; CDR2 reads FQNENV. With 4 bases removed from V and 7 bases from J, the gap between germline ends came to 20 bases. The CDR3 protein is CASSLRTRGPWEQYF. For the CDR3, the DNA is TGTGCCAGCAGCCTTAGGACGAGGGGTCCCTGGGAGCAGTACTTC. The complete variable domain, with remaining parts taken from reference TRBV16 and TRBJ2-7, reads GEEVAQTPKHLVRGEGQKAKLYCAPIKGHSYVFWYQQVLKNEFKFLISFQNENVFDETGMPKERFSAKCLPNSPCSLEIQATKLEDSAVYFCASSLRTRGPWEQYFGPGTRLTVT.

The chain couples TRBV19 to TRBJ2-3, with D hard to call. V lost 0 bases and J 2 bases, leaving 6 bases between the germline ends. The CDR3 loop spans 14 amino acids. CDR1 and CDR2 from the germline V gene are LNHDA and SQIVND (reference sequence). The CDR3 sequence is CASSIETYTDTQYF. CDR3 DNA: TGTGCCAGTAGTATAGAGACATACACAGATACGCAGTATTTT.

For the CDR3, the DNA is TGTGCCAGCAGACCGGACAGGGCCTTGGACATTCAGTACTTC. This encodes CASRPDRALDIQYF. This chain links TRBV5-4 with TRBJ2-4, with 8 bases that match TRBD1. Germline V gene lookup returns CDR1 SGHNT and CDR2 YYREEE (reference sequence). The CDR3 has 14 residues. V shed 5 bases, J shed 8 bases, and the junction held 9 bases outside the gene matches.

V gene TRBV4-1 combines with J gene TRBJ2-7; 12 bases are shared with TRBD2. The germline V gene has CDR1 MGHRA and CDR2 YSYEKL. The CDR3 covers 15 residues. With 3 bases clipped from V and 6 bases from J, the junction kept 6 bases outside the gene matches. Written as DNA, the CDR3 is TGCGCCAGCAGCCATCTAGCGGGGGGGCACGGCGAGCAGTACTTC. Translating gives CASSHLAGGHGEQYF.

This sequence joins TRBV10-1 and TRBJ2-7; D is unclear. Germline loops: CDR1 WNHNN, CDR2 SYGVQD (reference sequence). The CDR3 is 16 amino acids. V shed 7 bases and J shed 0 bases, with 19 bases lying between them. CDR3 in DNA: TGCGCCAGCAATAAAAGTAGAAGGGCCCCCTCCTACGAGCAGTACTTC. Its protein is CASNKSRRAPSYEQYF.

V and J are TRBV5-4 and TRBJ2-7, with TRBD2 matching 9 bases. This CDR3 has 14 residues. Germline V gene data show CDR1 as SGHNT and CDR2 as YYREEE (reference sequence). J was trimmed by 3 bases and V by 4 bases; bases with no gene match: 5. CDR3 region: CASSPGTSIYEQYF. The CDR3, as DNA: TGTGCCAGCAGCCCCGGGACTAGCATCTACGAGCAGTACTTC.

The V gene is TRBV5-6, the J gene TRBJ1-3; TRBD1 matches 8 bases. The ends lost 3 bases at V and 0 bases at J; junction bases unmatched: 5. This CDR3 comprises 16 residues. Germline V gene data show CDR1 as SGHDT and CDR2 as YYEEEE. DNA of the CDR3: TGTGCCAGCAGCTGGAGTACAGGGGGCTCTGGAAACACCATATATTTT. Translation: CASSWSTGGSGNTIYF.